These 16 T cell receptor beta chains originate from one sample sequenced in a study of graft-versus-host responses after intestinal transplantation. Their antigens remain unidentified. The protocol was immunoSEQ multiplex PCR, while the TCRdb copy is restricted to in-frame clones and leaves out a portion. The sample holds tens of thousands of clones, about 89% seen once. The source material was unstimulated CD4+ T cells sorted from spleen or lymph node cells, sampled before transplant. These receptors all stem from a human donor who was the organ donor for an intestinal transplant.

This chain uses TRBV25-1 with TRBJ2-7, with 10 positions matching TRBD2. The germline V gene has CDR1 MGHDK and CDR2 SYGVNS. The CDR3 length is 13 residues. V trimming: 8 bases; J trimming: 4 bases; junction bases outside the gene matches: 5. The CDR3: CASQLAGLYEQYF. CDR3 nucleotide sequence: TGTGCCAGCCAACTAGCGGGGCTATACGAGCAGTACTTC.

The gene calls are TRBV6-1 and TRBJ2-5; D remains unclear. CDR1 is MNHNS, CDR2 SASEGT, per germline. This CDR3 is 12 amino acids long. V lost 6 bases, J lost 2 bases, and 7 bases lay in between. The CDR3 DNA follows: TGTGCCAGCAGGGAGATTCAAGAGACCCAGTACTTC. This gives the protein CASREIQETQYF.

The chain is built from TRBV7-6 and TRBJ2-7; 7 bases are a match to TRBD2. From germline, CDR1 is SGHVS and CDR2 FNYEAQ. CDR3 size: 14 residues. The V gene end was trimmed by 1 base and the J gene end by 4 bases; junction bases not matched to a gene: 4. CDR3 sequence: CASSLDLGGYEQYF. In DNA, the CDR3 is TGTGCCAGCAGCTTAGATTTGGGAGGGTACGAGCAGTACTTC. Filled out from reference TRBV7-6 and TRBJ2-7, the complete variable domain reads GAGVSQSPRYKVTKRGQDVALRCDPISGHVSLYWYRQALGQGPEFLTYFNYEAQQDKSGLPNDRFSAERPEGSISTLTIQRTEQRDSAMYRCASSLDLGGYEQYFGPGTRLTVT.

This chain uses TRBV7-3 with TRBJ2-2, with D possibly being TRBD1 (6 bases). Germline CDR1 reads SGHTA; CDR2 reads FQGTGA. V lost 6 bases to trimming and J lost 4 bases, with 9 bases between them. The CDR3 contains 13 residues. The CDR3 sequence: CASRDRVTGELFF. CDR3 bases: TGTGCCAGCAGGGACAGAGTCACCGGGGAGCTGTTTTTT.

Here the CDR3 reads CASSLVAGTDTQYF. The DNA of the CDR3 is TGCGCCAGCAGCTTGGTGGCGGGGACAGATACGCAGTATTTT. J is TRBJ2-3 and V is TRBV5-1; D possibly corresponds to TRBD2 (6 bases). CDR3 length: 14 amino acids. Germline loops: CDR1 SGHRS, CDR2 YFSETQ. The ends were cut back, 0 bases at V and 3 bases at J, with 8 bases in the middle. The whole variable domain, filled in from reference TRBV5-1 and TRBJ2-3, reads KAGVTQTPRYLIKTRGQQVTLSCSPISGHRSVSWYQQTPGQGLQFLFEYFSETQRNKGNFPGRFSGRQFSNSRSEMNVSTLELGDSALYLCASSLVAGTDTQYFGPGTRLTVL.

The genes are TRBV9 and TRBJ1-3, with unresolved D. The V gene's germline CDR1 is SGDLS and CDR2 YYNGEE. Trimming cost V 4 bases and J 0 bases, with 8 bases left between them. The CDR3 length is 14 residues. CDR3 region: CASSPQISGNTIYF. The CDR3 region has the DNA TGTGCCAGCAGCCCTCAGATCTCTGGAAACACCATATATTTT.

CDR3 sequence (DNA): TGTGCCAGTAGAAACAGGGAACTTTTCGGGGAGCTGTTTTTT. Translating gives CASRNRELFGELFF. This chain connects TRBV19 to TRBJ2-2; tentatively, D is TRBD1 (6 bases). The V and J ends lost 6 bases and 7 bases respectively, with 15 bases between them. Germline CDR1 is LNHDA and CDR2 is SQIVND (reference sequence). CDR3 length equals 14 residues.

This chain links TRBV9 with TRBJ1-3; 8 bases fit TRBD1. This CDR3 has 14 residues. With 6 bases clipped from V and 3 bases from J, the junction kept 5 bases outside the gene matches. The germline gives CDR1 SGDLS, CDR2 YYNGEE. The CDR3 reads CASNQGAYGNTIYF. The CDR3 nucleotides read TGTGCCAGCAATCAGGGGGCATATGGAAACACCATATATTTT.

J is TRBJ2-2 and V is TRBV19; 11 nucleotides line up with TRBD2. V lost 6 bases to trimming and J lost 3 bases; unmatched junction nucleotides: 6. This CDR3 region has 16 residues. Per germline, CDR1 LNHDA and CDR2 SQIVND (reference sequence). In nucleotides, the CDR3 is TGTGCCAGTAGGAATAGCGGGAGGGGGGACACCGGGGAGCTGTTTTTT. Its translation: CASRNSGRGDTGELFF.

This clone appeared a single time. V gene TRBV18 combines with J gene TRBJ2-5; D might be TRBD2 (7 bases). CDR1 and CDR2 (germline): KGHSH, LQKENI. Trimming removed 8 bases from V and 7 bases from J, with 20 bases in between. This CDR3 contains 14 residues. CDR3 sequence: CASHLTGGHGTQYF. DNA for the CDR3: TGTGCCAGCCATCTTACGGGGGGCCACGGGACCCAGTACTTC.

Regarding this clone: At one end, the junction sequence differs from germline, possibly due to a read error. The chain combines TRBV7-2 with TRBJ2-7; tentative D call: TRBD2 (6 bases). The CDR3 has 12 residues. Germline V gives CDR1 SGHTA, CDR2 FQGNSA. DNA of the CDR3: TGTGCCAGCAGCTTAGTTCCGGGAGAGCCGTACTTC. This encodes CASSLVPGEPYF.

V gene TRBV27 combines with J gene TRBJ2-5, with 10 bases lining up with TRBD1. CDR1 and CDR2 from the germline V gene are MNHEY and SMNVEV (reference sequence). The J segment lost 4 bases and the V segment lost 5 bases, leaving 1 base of the junction unmatched. The CDR3 contains 13 residues. CDR3 nucleotides: TGTGCCAGCAGTCGGGACAGGGGAGAGACCCAGTACTTC. Its protein product is CASSRDRGETQYF.

This clone was recorded once. This sequence joins TRBV19 and TRBJ2-1, with TRBD2 identical over 11 bases. The CDR3 has 16 residues. Germline V lookup: CDR1 LNHDA, CDR2 SQIVND (reference sequence). J gave up 7 bases and V 5 bases, and 10 bases lay outside the gene matches. The CDR3 here is CASSSVAGGPRNEQFF. As DNA, the CDR3 is TGTGCCAGTAGTTCCGTAGCGGGAGGGCCACGGAATGAGCAGTTCTTC.

The chain has TRBV28 and TRBJ1-5; 8 bases line up with TRBD1. Germline V CDR1 and CDR2: MDHEN, SYDVKM. V gave up 7 bases and J gave up 7 bases; unmatched junction bases: 9. This CDR3 comprises 14 residues. The CDR3 is CASTQDRVIQPQHF. Here the CDR3 DNA reads TGTGCCAGCACCCAGGACAGGGTAATCCAGCCCCAGCATTTT.

The rearrangement links TRBV15 to TRBJ1-3, with D hard to call. Trimming took 0 bases from V and 2 from J, leaving 8 bases between them. This CDR3 has 15 residues. The germline gives CDR1 LNHNV, CDR2 YYDKDF (reference sequence). This chain's CDR3 is CATSRDVGPGNTIYF. In nucleotides, the CDR3 is TGTGCCACCAGCAGAGATGTGGGCCCTGGAAACACCATATATTTT.

This rearrangement joins TRBV29-1 to TRBJ2-4, with D possibly matching TRBD2 (6 bases). V lost 4 bases, J lost 0 bases, and 7 bases lay in between. The germline CDR1 and CDR2 sequences are SQVTM and ANQGSEA. CDR3 length: 13 amino acids. The CDR3 spells CSVGGVAKNIQYF. CDR3 DNA: TGCAGCGTTGGCGGGGTAGCCAAAAACATTCAGTACTTC.